The 6 T cell receptor beta chains below come from one sample, sequenced in a study of T cell repertoires in cytomegalovirus infection. Each CDR3 protein is one row after TCRdb ran MiXCR on the reads. The sample lists approximately 50,000 distinct CDR3 sequences, around 20% occurring once. These TCRs' antigens remain unknown. Sample: CD8+ T cells from cultured PBMCs, taken from culture after CMV antigen stimulation. The receptors were sampled from a human donor in good health (CMV status not recorded). Some clones in this sample may be carry-over from other donors' samples.

This clonotype was counted between two and nine times. The J gene is TRBJ1-6, the V gene TRBV5-4; D gene ambiguous. The CDR3 loop spans 14 amino acids. The V end was cut by 4 bases, the J end by 10 bases, with 15 bases between. From germline, CDR1 is SGHNT and CDR2 YYREEE (reference sequence). CDR3 protein: CASSIAGVRSPLHF. The CDR3 DNA follows: TGTGCCAGCAGCATTGCAGGTGTACGATCACCCCTCCACTTT.

The chain joins TRBV7-2 to TRBJ2-7, with 13 bases aligning to TRBD2. This CDR3 is 16 amino acids long. The trim removed 5 bases at V and 1 base at J, leaving 5 bases unmatched. Germline V CDR1 and CDR2: SGHTA, FQGNSA. The CDR3 nucleotides are TGTGCCAGCAGCCCCCGGACTAGCGGGAGATCCTACGAGCAGTACTTC. This gives the protein CASSPRTSGRSYEQYF.

This clonotype was recorded at least ten times. The chain couples TRBV7-9 to TRBJ1-3; D unclear. V was trimmed by 5 bases and J by 0 bases, leaving 8 bases between them. In germline, CDR1 is SEHNR, CDR2 FQNEAQ (reference sequence). The CDR3 consists of 14 residues. CDR3 sequence reads: CASSQDGSGNTIYF. The CDR3 region has the DNA TGTGCCAGCAGCCAGGACGGCTCTGGAAACACCATATATTTT.

A few counts support this clonotype. V gene TRBV6-2 or TRBV6-3 combines with J gene TRBJ1-1; TRBD1 agrees at 9 bases. The junction had 17 bases not matched to a gene; V was cut back by 7 bases and J by 5 bases. This CDR3 spans 17 amino acids. The germline gives CDR1 MNHEY, CDR2 SVGEGT. CDR3 sequence: CASTKFRRQGTGTEAFF. CDR3 DNA sequence: TGTGCCAGCACCAAATTCCGGCGACAGGGGACAGGGACTGAAGCTTTCTTT.

This clonotype came up a few times. A much larger clone differs from this one at a single base, so this may be a read error. The chain uses TRBV6-1 and TRBJ2-1; 8 bases line up with TRBD2. The CDR3 covers 15 residues. Germline assignment: CDR1 MNHNS and CDR2 SASEGT. V lost 1 base, J lost 7 bases, and 6 bases stayed unmatched. The CDR3 is CASSEGTSRGNEQFF. CDR3 bases: TGTGCCAGCAGTGAAGGGACTAGCCGGGGGAATGAGCAGTTCTTC.

V gene TRBV6-5 combines with J gene TRBJ2-1; D is unclear. Deletions cut 7 bases from V and 5 bases from J, with 6 bases between. Germline values: CDR1 MNHEY, CDR2 SVGAGI. This CDR3 comprises 11 residues. CDR3 DNA: TGTGCCAGCACGAGGAACAATGAGCAGTTCTTC. The encoded protein is CASTRNNEQFF.